This TCR beta chain was observed in a study of control samples from healthy donors and cancer patients. J lost 3 bases, V lost 3 bases, and 10 bases had no gene match. Germline assignment: CDR1 MDHEN and CDR2 SYDVKM. The CDR3 runs 17 residues. The table came from immunoSEQ multiplex PCR; TCRdb's copy has only in-frame clones and leaves some out. The table lists under 300,000 clones, about four fifths of them singletons, with about an eighth in the top ten. Sequencing was performed on PBMCs. The sequence was obtained from a woman aged 55-70 years with lung cancer. The J gene is TRBJ2-4, the V gene TRBV28, with TRBD2 matching over 8 bases. The CDR3 protein is CASSFFREGGVKNIQYF. Written as DNA, the CDR3 is TGTGCCAGCAGTTTTTTTCGGGAGGGCGGGGTCAAAAACATTCAGTACTTC.